This entry describes one T cell receptor (beta chain). This sample is part of a study of blood T cell repertoires in COVID-19. About the study: The United States, Italy and Spain supplied acute and convalescent COVID-19 samples. T cells, B-cell-depleted T cells, or PBMCs supplied cDNA or gDNA.

Original methodology: Amplified reference gene primers provided the basis for estimating nucleated cell counts. Here immunoSEQ multiplex PCR was the method, and the copy in TCRdb shows in-frame clones only, minus some. For V, J and clone size, that table is used; D and trimming come from the DNA. Seen here are roughly 300,000 clones, around 83% observed once, and the top ten hold 0.95% to 1.5%. The V and J ends lost 5 bases and 0 bases respectively, with 5 bases between them. The germline gives CDR1 SGHTA, CDR2 FQGTGA. The CDR3 is 13 amino acids. The sequencing sample was made of peripheral blood. This rearrangement joins TRBV7-3 to TRBJ1-5, with D unresolved. The TCR sequence derives from a woman between 45 and 60 years old with acute or convalescent COVID-19. This CDR3 is CASSRDSNQPQHF. CDR3 coding DNA: TGTGCCAGCAGCCGGGATAGCAATCAGCCCCAGCATTTT.